Listed below are T cell receptor beta chains from one sample, sequenced in a study of blood T cell repertoires in COVID-19. Sequencing used immunoSEQ multiplex PCR; TCRdb keeps in-frame clones, though not all of them. Counted here are about 42,000 clones, roughly nine tenths occurring once; the ten biggest clones make up around 6.2%. The sequencing sample was made of peripheral blood. These TCRs come from a human donor in a cohort sampled during active COVID-19. The CDR3 runs from the conserved cysteine through the conserved F or W. Each record gives: D gene, V gene, J gene, clone size, CDR3 DNA, CDR3 protein. A D gene is named only where the DNA matches it firmly. Rows may omit the clone size; those that give it use once, few, many or a size class.

>-|TRBV27|TRBJ2-7|-
TGTGCCAGCAGTTTATTTCCCGGGGAGCAGTACTTC
CASSLFPGEQYF
>-|TRBV3-1/TRBV3-2|TRBJ2-5|-
TGTGCCAGCAGAGAGACAATTCAAGAGACCCAGTACTTC
CASRETIQETQYF
>TRBD1|TRBV5-1|TRBJ1-1|-
TGCGCCAGCAGCCTGGACAGGGTGAACACTGAAGCTTTCTTT
CASSLDRVNTEAFF
>-|TRBV7-2|TRBJ2-7|-
TGTGCCAGCAGCCGCGACAGTGCCGGATACGAGCAGTACTTC
CASSRDSAGYEQYF
>-|TRBV7-2|TRBJ1-2|-
TGTGCCAGCACCCCGGATTGGGGCGTGGATGGCTACACCTTC
CASTPDWGVDGYTF
>TRBD1|TRBV5-6|TRBJ2-3|-
TGTGCCAGCAGCCGGGACAGGGGAGCCACAGATACGCAGTATTTT
CASSRDRGATDTQYF
>-|TRBV30|TRBJ1-1|-
TGTGCCTGGACATTGACGGTGGGGAGTGAAGCTTTCTTT
CAWTLTVGSEAFF
>TRBD2|TRBV5-1|TRBJ2-1|-
TGCGCCAGCAGCTACCGGTCAGGACTAGCGGGGAACAATGAGCAGTTCTTC
CASSYRSGLAGNNEQFF
>-|TRBV27|TRBJ2-4|-
TGTGCCAGCAGTTTAACAGCTCTAGCCAAAAACATTCAGTACTTC
CASSLTALAKNIQYF
>-|TRBV5-1|TRBJ2-7|-
TGCGCCAGCAGCCCAGGCCACAGTGACTCCTACGAGCAGTACTTC
CASSPGHSDSYEQYF
>TRBD1|TRBV5-1|TRBJ2-6|-
TGCGCCAGCAGCTTGGGCCTTCGGACAGGGTCTGGGGCCAACGTCCTGACTTTC
CASSLGLRTGSGANVLTF
>-|TRBV7-2|TRBJ1-5|-
TGTGCCAGCAGCTTACAGGGGTTAGGTCAGCCCCAGCATTTT
CASSLQGLGQPQHF
>TRBD2|TRBV7-2|TRBJ2-2|-
TGTGCCAGCAGCCCCCGACTAGCGGGAGGTGGGTACACCGGGGAGCTGTTTTTT
CASSPRLAGGGYTGELFF
>-|TRBV2|TRBJ1-2|-
TGTGCCAGCCAGCCGGGACAACATCACAGCTACACCTTC
CASQPGQHHSYTF
>-|TRBV7-9|TRBJ2-4|-
TGTGCCAGCAGCGAGATAGGACGGGGTCAGTACTTC
CASSEIGRGQYF
>-|TRBV5-6|TRBJ1-1|-
TGTGCCAGCAGCCCAAGTACGGGCACTGAAGCTTTCTTT
CASSPSTGTEAFF
>TRBD1|TRBV6-1|TRBJ1-1|-
TGTGCCAGCAGTGAAAGGGGGCGGGACACTGAAGCTTTCTTT
CASSERGRDTEAFF
>-|TRBV9|TRBJ2-5|-
TGTGCCAGCAGCGTAGCTGGGCGAGGGCAAGAGACCCAGTACTTC
CASSVAGRGQETQYF
>TRBD1|TRBV19|TRBJ2-2|-
TGTGCCAGTACCATTCAGGGGGTGAACACCGGGGAGCTGTTTTTT
CASTIQGVNTGELFF
>-|TRBV7-9|TRBJ2-2|few
TGTGCCAGCAGCTTACCCCTCGGGGTATCCGGGGAGCTGTTTTTT
CASSLPLGVSGELFF